This T cell receptor (beta chain) was identified in a study of beta chain features in type 1 diabetes. Across the whole study: Patient and healthy donor groups were alike in age, gender and cell yields. Sorted cells, about 99 million in number, were examined across all samples. Points from the study as a whole: Moderately but significantly shorter TCRB CDR3s were found in Type 1 diabetes patients in all four CD4+ subsets.

Regarding this clone: The target antigen is unknown.

TCRB transcripts that were expressed got sequenced, as all of the isolated RNA had been reverse transcribed. Approximately 3.9 million reads per sample were averaged for naive, central memory and regulatory samples. Produced via immunoSEQ multiplex PCR; TCRdb's table is partial and in-frame only. The data contain around 130,000 clones, around 15% of them singletons. The authors obtained over 98% purity in all sorted populations. This TCR was recovered from a man aged 25 to 40 with type 1 diabetes. Sequences were obtained from central memory CD4+ T cells from blood.

The CDR3 spells CAISGGRGYEQYF. CDR3 in DNA: TGTGCCATCTCCGGGGGTAGGGGCTACGAGCAGTACTTC. The chain couples TRBV10-3 to TRBJ2-7; D possibly corresponds to TRBD2 (6 bases). Trimming removed 8 bases at V and 3 bases at J, with 14 bases between. CDR3 length: 13 amino acids. Per germline, CDR1 ENHRY and CDR2 SYGVKD.